This T cell receptor beta chain is drawn from a study of blood T cell repertoires in COVID-19. The wider study: The analysed material was cDNA or gDNA that came from T cells, B-cell-depleted T cells, or PBMCs.

Some clones are missing from TCRdb's copy, which holds only in-frame ones; the method was immunoSEQ multiplex PCR. The sample shows around 250,000 clones, about 87% of them seen only once. Cohort placement rested on clinical history that participants reported themselves. The CDR3 has 14 residues. Trimming removed 6 bases at V and 5 bases at J, with 14 bases between. Germline loops: CDR1 SNHLY, CDR2 FYNNEI. V gene TRBV2 combines with J gene TRBJ1-5; D is ambiguous. Sequenced: PBMCs or T cells enriched from blood (not recorded which). This receptor was obtained from a woman aged 45-59 years who had recovered from COVID-19. In DNA form, the CDR3 reads TGTGCCAGCAGGGGCAGCTTAGGCGATCAGCCCCAGCATTTT. Translated, it gives CASRGSLGDQPQHF.